These 16 T cell receptor beta chains originate from one sample sequenced in a study of blood T cell repertoires in COVID-19. Libraries were prepared by immunoSEQ multiplex PCR; TCRdb keeps only in-frame clonotypes and omits some of them. This sample has around 180,000 clones, with 88% found just once. The specimen was peripheral blood. The source of these receptors is a woman between 25 and 40 years old with acute or convalescent COVID-19.

This clone was seen a few times. The chain recombines TRBV5-1 with TRBJ2-1; D remains unclear. V was clipped by 0 bases and J by 9 bases, with 13 bases between them. Germline V lookup: CDR1 SGHRS, CDR2 YFSETQ. This CDR3 region has 14 residues. The chain's CDR3 is CASSLELIYFEQFF. CDR3 in DNA: TGCGCCAGCAGCTTGGAGCTGATTTATTTTGAGCAGTTCTTC. The full variable domain, in which reference TRBV5-1 and TRBJ2-1 provide the parts outside the CDR3, is KAGVTQTPRYLIKTRGQQVTLSCSPISGHRSVSWYQQTPGQGLQFLFEYFSETQRNKGNFPGRFSGRQFSNSRSEMNVSTLELGDSALYLCASSLELIYFEQFFGPGTRLTVL.

V gene TRBV18 combines with J gene TRBJ1-2, with no clear D. The CDR3 has 14 residues. V was clipped by 1 base and J by 0 bases, with 6 bases between them. Per germline, CDR1 KGHSH and CDR2 LQKENI. The CDR3: CASSPLQANYGYTF. The CDR3 DNA is TGTGCCAGCTCACCACTACAAGCTAACTATGGCTACACCTTC.

This sequence joins TRBV28 and TRBJ2-7; D might be TRBD1 (6 bases). CDR3 length: 12 amino acids. The germline V gene encodes CDR1 MDHEN and CDR2 SYDVKM. V lost 8 bases, J lost 6 bases, and 14 bases lay in between. This CDR3 is CASGVQGFEQYF. CDR3 coding DNA: TGTGCCAGCGGCGTACAGGGCTTCGAGCAGTACTTC.

This clone was seen just once. The chain couples TRBV5-1 to TRBJ1-2; 8 nucleotides match TRBD1. The CDR3 is made up of 14 amino acids. Germline V CDR1 and CDR2: SGHRS, YFSETQ. V was pared by 4 bases and J by 8 bases, with 10 bases of the junction left unmatched. The CDR3 coding sequence is TGCGCCAGCAGCCCCCAGGGGGCGAGGGACGGCTACACCTTC. Translating gives CASSPQGARDGYTF.

The chain joins TRBV6-5 to TRBJ2-7; D is ambiguous. The CDR3 extends over 15 amino acids. V lost 7 bases and J lost 0, with 16 bases in between. CDR1 MNHEY and CDR2 SVGAGI come from the germline V gene. CDR3: CASKKHPEISYEQYF. CDR3 coding DNA: TGTGCCAGCAAAAAACACCCCGAAATCTCCTACGAGCAGTACTTC.

V usage is TRBV5-1 and J usage is TRBJ2-3; 7 bases agree with TRBD1. Per the germline V gene, CDR1 is SGHRS and CDR2 is YFSETQ. V lost 4 bases to trimming and J lost 2 bases; unmatched junction nucleotides: 4. The CDR3 extends over 14 amino acids. The CDR3 DNA is TGCGCCAGCAGCCCAGGGACAGTCACAGATACGCAGTATTTT. Its translation is CASSPGTVTDTQYF.

This chain uses TRBV6-2 or TRBV6-3 with TRBJ2-5, with D possibly being TRBD2 (5 bases). V gave up 7 bases and J gave up 5 bases, with 17 bases separating them. Germline assignment: CDR1 MNHEY and CDR2 SVGEGT. This CDR3 has 14 residues. The CDR3 sequence: CASTPGGSWETQYF. The CDR3, as DNA: TGTGCCAGCACCCCGGGTGGGAGTTGGGAGACCCAGTACTTC.

The gene calls are TRBV10-1 and TRBJ2-3; 8 bases map to TRBD1. The CDR3 spans 14 residues. V shed 8 bases and J 2 bases; nucleotides not matched to a gene: 6. Germline V gene data show CDR1 as WNHNN and CDR2 as SYGVQD (reference sequence). CDR3: CASGPGQDTDTQYF. The CDR3 DNA reads as TGCGCCAGCGGGCCGGGACAGGACACAGATACGCAGTATTTT.

This rearrangement joins TRBV2 to TRBJ2-4; TRBD2 agrees at 13 bases. Germline CDR1 reads SNHLY; CDR2 reads FYNNEI. Trimming removed 6 bases from V and 5 bases from J; junction bases left unmatched: 4. The CDR3 runs 15 residues. CDR3 nucleotides: TGTGCCAGCAGCACCGGGACTAGCGGGGAAAACATTCAGTACTTC. This sequence encodes CASSTGTSGENIQYF. Full variable domain (outside the CDR3, taken from reference TRBV2 and TRBJ2-4): EPEVTQTPSHQVTQMGQEVILRCVPISNHLYFYWYRQILGQKVEFLVSFYNNEISEKSEIFDDQFSVERPDGSNFTLKIRSTKLEDSAMYFCASSTGTSGENIQYFGAGTRLSVL.

The chain couples TRBV6-5 to TRBJ1-1, with TRBD1 identical over 8 bases. Germline CDR1 and CDR2: MNHEY and SVGAGI. This CDR3 comprises 14 residues. The V segment lost 5 bases and the J segment 5 bases; nucleotides outside the gene matches: 7. Here the CDR3 reads CASSKTGGRTEAFF. CDR3 bases: TGTGCCAGCAGTAAAACAGGGGGTAGGACTGAAGCTTTCTTT.

V and J are TRBV6-5 and TRBJ1-1; 7 nucleotides align to TRBD1. Trimming at V came to 8 bases and at J to 0 bases, leaving 3 bases not matched to a gene. The CDR3 has 13 amino acids. CDR1 and CDR2 (germline): MNHEY, SVGAGI. The DNA for the CDR3 is TGTGCCAGCTTGGGACAGCTGAACACTGAAGCTTTCTTT. Amino acid sequence: CASLGQLNTEAFF.

The chain has TRBV25-1 and TRBJ1-6, with D hard to call. Trimming left V 0 bases short and J 7 bases short, with 4 bases between. The length of the CDR3 is 13 residues. Looked up from germline, CDR1 is MGHDK and CDR2 is SYGVNS. The CDR3 coding sequence is TGTGCCAGCAGTGAATATCAGAATTCACCCCTCCACTTT. Residues: CASSEYQNSPLHF.

The chain couples TRBV28 to TRBJ2-2, with D perhaps matching TRBD1 (6 bases). This CDR3 spans 14 amino acids. V lost 8 bases to trimming and J lost 3 bases, with 13 bases between them. Germline V lookup: CDR1 MDHEN, CDR2 SYDVKM. CDR3 DNA sequence: TGTGCCAGCTATCCTACAGGGCACACCGGGGAGCTGTTTTTT. This translates into CASYPTGHTGELFF.

The sample holds one count of this clone. The chain uses TRBV29-1 and TRBJ2-3; 10 bases map to TRBD1. This CDR3 spans 18 amino acids. The germline V gene encodes CDR1 SQVTM and CDR2 ANQGSEA. J was trimmed by 6 bases and V by 6 bases; bases with no gene match: 21. The chain's CDR3 is CSVLGTGASSGLPDTQYF. The CDR3 nucleotides read TGCAGCGTCCTCGGGACAGGGGCTTCTAGCGGCCTTCCGGATACGCAGTATTTT.

The chain uses TRBV28 and TRBJ1-2, with D maybe TRBD1 (5 bases). This CDR3 spans 14 amino acids. Germline-derived CDR1 and CDR2 are MDHEN and SYDVKM. Trimming removed 6 bases from V and 8 bases from J, with 19 bases in between. Here the CDR3 reads CASSKSTDRLGYTF. CDR3 in DNA: TGTGCCAGCAGCAAATCCACCGACAGATTGGGCTACACCTTC.

The chain carries TRBV2 and TRBJ2-1, with 7 bases lining up with TRBD1. CDR1 is SNHLY, CDR2 FYNNEI, per germline. There are 12 residues in the CDR3. In nucleotides, the CDR3 is TGTGTCCGACAGGGAAGTAGGAATGAGCAGTTCTTC. Its protein product is CVRQGSRNEQFF.